The 22 T cell receptor beta chains below come from one sample, sequenced in a study of T cells in Graves' hyperthyroidism and ophthalmopathy. TCR beta CDR3 regions were amplified from RNA transcripts. HTBI primers were the set used in a first-round RT-PCR of the TCR CDR3. TCRdb passed the multiplex PCR reads through MiXCR, listing each CDR3 protein once. Among roughly 110,000 distinct CDR3 sequences listed, about 17% were seen once. What was sequenced was blood. These receptors all stem from a woman aged 45-59 years with Graves' hyperthyroidism.

The table lists this clonotype with a few counts. The chain is built from TRBV9 and TRBJ2-7, with 10 nucleotides matching TRBD2. The CDR3 is made up of 17 amino acids. Germline CDR1 is SGDLS and CDR2 is YYNGEE. With V trimmed by 0 bases and J by 2 bases, 8 bases remained unmatched. The CDR3 region has the DNA TGTGCCAGCAGCGTAGGCCTAGCGGGAGAGATCCCCTACGAGCAGTACTTC. It translates to CASSVGLAGEIPYEQYF.

This clonotype was seen ten or more times. V gene TRBV28 combines with J gene TRBJ2-6; tentatively, D is TRBD2 (6 bases). V dropped 7 bases and J dropped 2 bases, with 12 bases sitting between them. Germline CDR1 MDHEN, CDR2 SYDVKM. The CDR3 has 15 amino acids. In DNA, the CDR3 is TGTGCCAGCAACCCAGGAGGGGCTGGGGCCAACGTCCTGACTTTC. Translation: CASNPGGAGANVLTF. Together with reference TRBV28 and TRBJ2-6, the CDR3 gives the full variable domain: DVKVTQSSRYLVKRTGEKVFLECVQDMDHENMFWYRQDPGLGLRLIYFSYDVKMKEKGDIPEGYSVSREKKERFSLILESASTNQTSMYLCASNPGGAGANVLTFGAGSRLTVL.

The J gene is TRBJ2-5, the V gene TRBV29-1; D unresolved. Between the trimmed V and J ends, which lost 7 bases and 4 bases, there was a span of 13 bases. The germline V gene encodes CDR1 SQVTM and CDR2 ANQGSEA. This CDR3 is 12 amino acids long. Here the CDR3 reads CSASRDPETQYF. As DNA, the CDR3 is TGCAGCGCCTCGCGAGATCCAGAGACCCAGTACTTC.

In its sample, this clonotype was seen many times. The V call is TRBV20-1, the J call TRBJ2-3, with D perhaps TRBD1 (5 bases). Germline V gives CDR1 DFQATT, CDR2 SNEGSKA (reference sequence). Trimming shortened V by 5 bases and J by 0 bases, and 6 bases separated the two germline ends. The CDR3 consists of 12 residues. The CDR3 loop reads CSAAGSTDTQYF. CDR3 bases: TGCAGTGCTGCAGGGAGCACAGATACGCAGTATTTT.

This clonotype was detected ten times or more. This rearrangement joins TRBV11-2 to TRBJ2-3; no clear D. Germline values: CDR1 SGHAT, CDR2 FQNNGV. The CDR3 is 13 residues long. Trimming took off 0 bases at V and 7 bases at J, with 8 bases between the two ends. CDR3 sequence (DNA): TGTGCCAGCAGCTTAGATTTCGCCAATACGCAGTATTTT. This codes for CASSLDFANTQYF.

This clonotype was counted many times. This chain connects TRBV27 to TRBJ2-7; TRBD1 matches at 7 bases. From germline, CDR1 is MNHEY and CDR2 SMNVEV (reference sequence). The length of the CDR3 is 14 residues. V trimming: 6 bases; J trimming: 2 bases; junction bases outside the gene matches: 7. CDR3 residues: CASSRDRDPYEQYF. The CDR3 coding sequence is TGTGCCAGCAGCCGCGACAGGGACCCCTACGAGCAGTACTTC.

The CDR3 sequence: CASRSRDRDTEAFF. The CDR3 coding sequence is TGCGCCAGCAGATCACGGGACAGGGACACTGAAGCTTTCTTT. The chain joins TRBV5-1 to TRBJ1-1, with 9 bases aligning to TRBD1. CDR3 length: 14 amino acids. The V and J ends lost 5 bases and 3 bases, in that order; junction bases with no gene match: 5. Per the germline V gene, CDR1 is SGHRS and CDR2 is YFSETQ.

V usage is TRBV10-2 and J usage is TRBJ2-3, with D possibly TRBD2 on 5 matching bases. Germline values: CDR1 WSHSY, CDR2 SAAADI. The CDR3 loop spans 17 amino acids. Trimming took off 3 bases at V and 2 bases at J, with 18 bases between the two ends. The CDR3 nucleotides read TGCGCCAGCAGTGATTTTCCGGGAACAACACCCACAGATACGCAGTATTTT. This translates into CASSDFPGTTPTDTQYF.

In this sample, this clonotype turned up many times. The chain employs TRBV12-3 or TRBV12-4 and TRBJ2-5; a weak D match, TRBD2 (6 bases). This CDR3 is built from 13 residues. V was trimmed by 7 bases and J by 1 base, leaving 10 bases between them. CDR3 nucleotides: TGTGCCAGCAAACGGGACTCCCAAGAGACCCAGTACTTC. Translated: CASKRDSQETQYF.

This clonotype was found many times. The chain has TRBV30 and TRBJ1-6; D unclear. From germline, CDR1 is GTSNPN and CDR2 SVGIG (reference sequence). Trimming removed 3 bases at V and 3 bases at J, with 12 bases between. CDR3 length: 15 amino acids. Written as DNA, the CDR3 is TGTGCCTGGAGGGGGAGGGAAGGCTATAATTCACCCCTCCACTTT. The encoded protein is CAWRGREGYNSPLHF.

In its sample, this clonotype was seen many times. The chain carries TRBV2 and TRBJ1-2; 10 bases line up with TRBD1. The J segment lost 6 bases and the V segment lost 4 bases, leaving 5 bases of the junction unmatched. The CDR3 consists of 14 residues. Germline-derived CDR1 and CDR2 are SNHLY and FYNNEI. CDR3 DNA: TGTGCCAGCAGTGCCGGGACAGGGGATCATGGCTACACCTTC. Translated: CASSAGTGDHGYTF. Full variable domain (outside the CDR3, taken from reference TRBV2 and TRBJ1-2): EPEVTQTPSHQVTQMGQEVILRCVPISNHLYFYWYRQILGQKVEFLVSFYNNEISEKSEIFDDQFSVERPDGSNFTLKIRSTKLEDSAMYFCASSAGTGDHGYTFGSGTRLTVV.

At least ten counts were recorded for this clonotype. The chain employs TRBV20-1 and TRBJ1-1; 8 nucleotides match TRBD1. The V gene's germline CDR1 is DFQATT and CDR2 SNEGSKA (reference sequence). V shed 0 bases, J shed 0 bases, and the junction held 9 bases outside the gene matches. CDR3 size: 17 residues. The CDR3 nucleotides read TGCAGTGCTAGAGATCACCGGACAGGGAGTATGAACACTGAAGCTTTCTTT. Its translation is CSARDHRTGSMNTEAFF.

Ten or more counts support this clonotype. The V and J genes are TRBV29-1 and TRBJ1-6; D possibly corresponds to TRBD1 (5 bases). Per the germline V gene, CDR1 is SQVTM and CDR2 is ANQGSEA. This CDR3 is built from 13 residues. With 7 bases removed from V and 7 bases from J, the gap between germline ends came to 14 bases. The CDR3 here is CSAQAGSNSPLHF. CDR3 nucleotide sequence: TGCAGCGCCCAAGCAGGGTCGAATTCACCCCTCCACTTT.

This clonotype was seen many times. The gene calls are TRBV18 and TRBJ2-1, with unresolved D. The germline gives CDR1 KGHSH, CDR2 LQKENI. The V end lost 1 base, the J end lost 8 bases, and 12 bases lay between the germline ends. The CDR3 is 14 residues long. CDR3: CASSPLRFGDEQFF. In DNA, the CDR3 is TGTGCCAGCTCACCACTGCGTTTTGGTGATGAGCAGTTCTTC. Drawing the rest from reference TRBV18 and TRBJ2-1, the complete variable domain is NAGVMQNPRHLVRRRGQEARLRCSPMKGHSHVYWYRQLPEEGLKFMVYLQKENIIDESGMPKERFSAEFPKEGPSILRIQQVVRGDSAAYFCASSPLRFGDEQFFGPGTRLTVL.

The V call is TRBV6-1, the J call TRBJ2-2; weak D call: TRBD1 (5 bases). V shed 6 bases and J shed 1 base, with 15 bases lying between them. The CDR3 runs to 16 residues. CDR1 is MNHNS, CDR2 SASEGT, per germline. The chain's CDR3 is CASRNFLDRNTGELFF. In DNA form, the CDR3 reads TGTGCCAGCAGAAATTTCCTAGACAGGAACACCGGGGAGCTGTTTTTT.

The table lists this clonotype with many counts. The rearrangement links TRBV6-1 to TRBJ1-3; 7 bases map to TRBD1. V lost 4 bases and J lost 4; bases outside the gene matches: 7. The CDR3 extends over 15 amino acids. Germline CDR1 MNHNS, CDR2 SASEGT. This chain's CDR3 is CASSGSAGGGNTIYF. DNA of the CDR3: TGTGCCAGCAGTGGATCGGCAGGGGGAGGAAACACCATATATTTT.

V usage is TRBV29-1 and J usage is TRBJ2-2, with D unclear. CDR3 length: 12 residues. Trimming left V 1 base short and J 6 bases short, with 6 bases between. Germline CDR1 is SQVTM and CDR2 is ANQGSEA. The CDR3 region is CSVEGNPGELFF. In DNA, the CDR3 is TGCAGCGTTGAAGGCAACCCCGGGGAGCTGTTTTTT.

This clonotype occurred many times. The chain has TRBV20-1 and TRBJ2-7; D gene unclear. Per the germline V gene, CDR1 is DFQATT and CDR2 is SNEGSKA (reference sequence). Trimming shortened V by 1 base and J by 3 bases, and 10 bases separated the two germline ends. CDR3 length: 13 residues. CDR3 DNA: TGCAGTGCTAGAGGGCAGGCCCACTACGAGCAGTACTTC. Encoded protein: CSARGQAHYEQYF.

J is TRBJ2-7 and V is TRBV10-2; 11 positions match TRBD2. The CDR3 is made up of 15 amino acids. Germline lookup yields CDR1 WSHSY and CDR2 SAAADI. V trimming: 6 bases; J trimming: 3 bases; junction bases outside the gene matches: 7. The CDR3 nucleotides read TGCGCCAGCAGCTTGGGACTAGCGGAGTACTACGAGCAGTACGTC. Translating gives CASSLGLAEYYEQYV.

This clonotype appeared many times. This sequence joins TRBV12-3 or TRBV12-4 and TRBJ1-5; 8 bases match TRBD1. The CDR3 runs to 17 residues. The junction had 13 bases not matched to a gene; V was cut back by 6 bases and J by 3 bases. CDR3 protein: CASSRGGSTGVNQPQHF. CDR3 sequence (DNA): TGTGCCAGCAGCCGGGGGGGATCGACAGGGGTCAATCAGCCCCAGCATTTT.

In this sample, this clonotype turned up many times. The chain carries TRBV20-1 and TRBJ2-1; D not certain. Germline CDR1 reads DFQATT; CDR2 reads SNEGSKA (reference sequence). V was clipped by 2 bases and J by 12 bases, with 11 bases between them. CDR3 size: 11 residues. DNA of the CDR3: TGCAGTGCTAGAAATTCCGGGTTGCAGTTCTTC. Protein: CSARNSGLQFF.

The table lists this clonotype with many counts. The genes are TRBV11-2 and TRBJ2-1; 8 bases map to TRBD1. This CDR3 comprises 15 residues. J lost 8 bases, V lost 6 bases, and 12 bases had no gene match. Germline values: CDR1 SGHAT, CDR2 FQNNGV. CDR3 in amino acids: CASRYIRGRTYEQFF. For the CDR3, the DNA is TGTGCCAGCAGGTATATCAGGGGGCGGACGTATGAGCAGTTCTTC.